This T cell receptor (beta chain) was sequenced during a study of CD8 T cells in Susac syndrome. Reverse transcription used roughly 0.5 to 1 ug RNA and random hexamers. From the immunoSEQ multiplex PCR reads, TCRdb called clonotypes with MiXCR, one entry per CDR3 protein. The sample consists of approximately 200,000 distinct CDR3 sequences, 85% to 95% of them appearing once. Trimming cost V 0 bases and J 0 bases, with 13 bases left between them. Germline CDR1 and CDR2: SQVTM and ANQGSEA. This CDR3 comprises 16 residues. This clonotype was sampled from a human donor with multiple sclerosis. The chain recombines TRBV29-1 with TRBJ2-3, with D unclear. Specimen: CD4+ T cells from PBMCs. DNA of the CDR3: TGCAGCGTTGAAGATCGGACCCGCCGTAGCACAGATACGCAGTATTTT. This gives the protein CSVEDRTRRSTDTQYF.